In this sample, the clone carrying this T cell receptor beta chain turned up once. A much larger clone lies a single base off, so this may be a read error. The deep-level immunoSEQ assay was used. Only in-frame clones appear in the TCRdb table, and some are missing; sequencing was by immunoSEQ multiplex PCR. The data show approximately 440,000 clones, roughly three quarters seen once. In germline, CDR1 is MNHNY, CDR2 SVGAGI (reference sequence). The germline V and J ends were trimmed by 0 bases and 6 bases, with 12 bases remaining between them. The CDR3 is 15 residues long. The sample comes from a study of shared clonotypes between healthy human individuals.

Sequencing used PBMCs. This sequence was found in a middle-aged woman in good health. Some clones in this sample may be carry-over from other donors' samples. J is TRBJ2-1 and V is TRBV6-6; D call uncertain. This chain's CDR3 is CASSYSILGINEQFF. The CDR3 region has the DNA TGTGCCAGCAGTTACTCGATTTTAGGGATCAATGAGCAGTTCTTC.